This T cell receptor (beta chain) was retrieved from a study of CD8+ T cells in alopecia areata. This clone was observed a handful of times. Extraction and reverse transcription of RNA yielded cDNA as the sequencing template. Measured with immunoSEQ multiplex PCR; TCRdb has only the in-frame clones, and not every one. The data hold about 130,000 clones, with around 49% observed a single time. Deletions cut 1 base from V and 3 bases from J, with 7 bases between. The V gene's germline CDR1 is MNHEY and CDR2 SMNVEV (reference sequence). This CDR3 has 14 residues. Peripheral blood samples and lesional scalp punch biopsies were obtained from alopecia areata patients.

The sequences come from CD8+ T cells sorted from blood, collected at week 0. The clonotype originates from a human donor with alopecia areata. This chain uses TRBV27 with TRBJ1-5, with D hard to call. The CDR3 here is CASSLFGDNQPQHF. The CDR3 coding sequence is TGTGCCAGCAGTTTATTTGGGGACAATCAGCCCCAGCATTTT.